This T cell receptor (beta chain) was recovered during a study of shared clonotypes between healthy human individuals. Study results and caveats: The rarefaction results pointed to incomplete sorted-subset sequencing despite large depth.

Generated by immunoSEQ multiplex PCR, the TCRdb table keeps only in-frame clones and is missing some. The sample holds 950,000 to 1,200,000 clones; 70% to 85% are singletons and the top ten take roughly 0.9%. Per germline, CDR1 SGHRS and CDR2 YFSETQ. Trimming pared 4 bases from V and 1 base from J, leaving 14 bases between. The CDR3 sequence is 15 residues long. To note about this clone: Its matching antigen is unknown.

The sample taken for sequencing was memory CD4+ T cells from PBMCs. The subset was: CD45RA-negative fraction. The clonotype comes from a man aged 18 to 29 in good health. Some clones in this sample may be carry-over from other donors' samples. The chain is built from TRBV5-1 and TRBJ1-2; D might be TRBD1 (6 bases). In DNA form, the CDR3 reads TGCGCCAGCAGCCCGGGGGCAAGAGATAACTATGGCTACACCTTC. This encodes CASSPGARDNYGYTF.